This T cell receptor beta chain comes out of a study of blood T cell repertoires in COVID-19. About the study: Spain, Italy and the United States supplied samples that represented acute and convalescent COVID-19. Sources were T cells, B-cell-depleted T cells, or PBMCs; the material itself was cDNA or gDNA.

Per the original methods: Reference gene primers were amplified, and this amplification served to estimate nucleated cell counts. Some clones are missing from TCRdb's copy, which holds only in-frame ones; the method was immunoSEQ multiplex PCR. From that table come the V and J calls and clone size; the DNA was used to work out D and trimming. The data contain about 160,000 clones, roughly nine tenths of them singletons. Material: peripheral blood. This clonotype originated in a woman in her 70s with acute or convalescent COVID-19.

CDR3 nucleotide sequence: TGTGCCAGCGGGGACAGCGAGCCCACAGATACGCAGTATTTT. Residues: CASGDSEPTDTQYF. The chain combines TRBV9 with TRBJ2-3; the match to TRBD1 covers 7 bases. Germline V CDR1 and CDR2: SGDLS, YYNGEE. This CDR3 has 14 residues. Trimming took 7 bases from V and 2 from J; bases not matched to a gene: 7.